The T cell receptor (beta chain) described here comes from a study of blood T cell repertoires in COVID-19. Study as a whole: Acute and convalescent COVID-19 specimens originated in the United States, Italy and Spain. The cDNA or gDNA used as material had been derived from T cells, B-cell-depleted T cells, or PBMCs.

The CDR3 runs 12 residues. Germline CDR1 SGHVS, CDR2 FNYEAQ. As originally analysed: Quantification of nucleated cells was approximated via reference gene primer amplification. Some clones are missing from TCRdb's copy, which holds only in-frame ones; the method was immunoSEQ multiplex PCR. That table supplies the V and J calls and clone size; D and trimming were determined from the DNA. The sample lists about 51,000 clones, 65% to 90% seen once, with 1.3% in the top ten. To note about this clone: Compared with germline, one end of the junction differs, possibly owing to a read error.

The receptor was isolated from a man aged 60 to 69 with acute or convalescent COVID-19. V is TRBV7-6 and J is TRBJ1-1, with D uncertain. The sequencing input was peripheral blood. The CDR3 sequence: CDKRRENTEAFF. The CDR3 DNA is TGCGACAAACGGAGGGAGAACACTGAAGCTTTCTTT.